This entry concerns a single TCR beta chain. Its target is unknown. This entry is derived from a study of memory CD4+ T cells and cytomegalovirus serostatus. The sort gate was single viable CD3+CD4+CD8-CD45RO+ cells for memory CD4+ T cells. After thawing, CD4+ T cells were positively selected. General study findings and limits: The CMV-associated TCR signature appears largely within the CD4+ memory repertoire. About 40% of the 164 known CMV-associated TCRbeta sequences appeared in CD4+ memory.

The CDR3 spans 13 residues. Germline values: CDR1 MNHNS, CDR2 SASEGT. Trimming pared 8 bases from V and 2 bases from J, leaving 12 bases between. In the authors' workflow: Out-of-frame sequences were removed, leaving 2 million to 2.5 million distinct TCRbeta sequences. Method: immunoSEQ multiplex PCR; TCRdb's copy keeps in-frame clones and lacks some. V, J and clone size derive from that table, while D and trimming were established from the DNA sequence. In the table there are tens of thousands of clones, about four fifths of which are singletons. The source material was memory CD4+ T cells from blood. This clonotype was sampled from an adult in good health and CMV-seronegative. The chain has TRBV6-1 and TRBJ1-2, with a weak D call TRBD1 (6 bases). The CDR3 sequence: CASATGGNYGYTF. The CDR3, as DNA: TGTGCCAGCGCCACGGGGGGCAACTATGGCTACACCTTC.